A selection of T cell receptor beta chains follows, all from one sample in a study of response to subunit inactivated influenza vaccine. TCRdb itself ran the RT-PCR reads through MiXCR, one entry per CDR3 protein. This repertoire shows hundreds of thousands of distinct CDR3 sequences, less than 20% found once; its top ten account for under 13%. The starting material was PBMCs from blood, obtained 4 to 6 days after vaccination. The receptors originated from a man aged 50 to 59 who received an inactivated influenza vaccine. CDR3s include the opening cysteine and the closing phenylalanine or tryptophan. Each record gives: D gene, V gene, clone size, J gene, CDR3 protein, CDR3 DNA. The D gene is left open where the match is weak. Clone size is stated in some rows and not others, as once, few, many or a class when expanded.

D gene: -; V gene: TRBV7-6; clone size: -; J gene: TRBJ2-2; CDR3 protein: CASSLQSGTNTGELFF; CDR3 DNA: TGTGCCAGCAGCTTACAGTCCGGAACGAACACCGGGGAGCTGTTTTTT
D gene: -; V gene: TRBV12-3/TRBV12-4; clone size: -; J gene: TRBJ2-5; CDR3 protein: CASSLSPKETQYF; CDR3 DNA: TGTGCCAGCAGTTTGAGCCCCAAAGAGACCCAGTACTTC
D gene: -; V gene: TRBV7-9; clone size: few; J gene: TRBJ1-2; CDR3 protein: CASSQDRSNGYTF; CDR3 DNA: TGTGCCAGCAGTCAAGACAGATCAAATGGCTACACCTTC
D gene: -; V gene: TRBV7-2; clone size: few; J gene: TRBJ1-4; CDR3 protein: CASSLVRSRGNEKLFF; CDR3 DNA: TGTGCCAGCAGCTTAGTGAGGTCTAGGGGTAATGAAAAACTGTTTTTT
D gene: -; V gene: TRBV7-9; clone size: -; J gene: TRBJ2-5; CDR3 protein: CASSLVVLKETQYF; CDR3 DNA: TGTGCCAGCAGCTTAGTAGTGTTAAAAGAGACCCAGTACTTC
D gene: -; V gene: TRBV7-2; clone size: few; J gene: TRBJ2-1; CDR3 protein: CASSFPSKRWGEQFF; CDR3 DNA: TGTGCCAGCAGCTTCCCTTCAAAGCGGTGGGGGGAGCAGTTCTTC
D gene: TRBD1; V gene: TRBV18; clone size: few; J gene: TRBJ2-2; CDR3 protein: CASSPPGQGDTGELFF; CDR3 DNA: TGTGCCAGCTCCCCACCGGGACAGGGGGACACCGGGGAGCTGTTTTTT
D gene: -; V gene: TRBV7-2; clone size: -; J gene: TRBJ2-1; CDR3 protein: CASSFLLGEQFF; CDR3 DNA: TGTGCCAGCAGCTTTTTGTTGGGTGAGCAGTTCTTC
D gene: -; V gene: TRBV9; clone size: -; J gene: TRBJ1-4; CDR3 protein: CASSERGAGVEKLFF; CDR3 DNA: TGTGCCAGCAGCGAACGAGGGGCAGGGGTTGAAAAACTGTTTTTT
D gene: TRBD2; V gene: TRBV6-1; clone size: few; J gene: TRBJ2-5; CDR3 protein: CASSIASGSGETQYF; CDR3 DNA: TGTGCCAGCAGTATTGCTAGCGGGAGTGGGGAGACCCAGTACTTC
D gene: TRBD2; V gene: TRBV6-5; clone size: many; J gene: TRBJ2-1; CDR3 protein: CASSYRDYYNEQFF; CDR3 DNA: TGTGCCAGCAGTTACAGGGACTACTACAATGAGCAGTTCTTC
D gene: TRBD2; V gene: TRBV15; clone size: -; J gene: TRBJ2-5; CDR3 protein: CATSRATGGQETQYF; CDR3 DNA: TGTGCCACCAGCAGAGCGACGGGGGGCCAAGAGACCCAGTACTTC
D gene: TRBD2; V gene: TRBV20-1; clone size: few; J gene: TRBJ2-7; CDR3 protein: CSATTSGVSYEQYF; CDR3 DNA: TGCAGTGCGACGACTAGCGGGGTCTCCTACGAGCAGTACTTC
D gene: -; V gene: TRBV28; clone size: few; J gene: TRBJ1-2; CDR3 protein: CASSFAGTDYGYTF; CDR3 DNA: TGTGCCAGCAGTTTTGCAGGGACTGACTATGGCTACACCTTC
D gene: -; V gene: TRBV12-3/TRBV12-4; clone size: many; J gene: TRBJ2-5; CDR3 protein: CASSFLLDQETQYF; CDR3 DNA: TGTGCCAGCAGTTTTTTACTAGACCAAGAGACCCAGTACTTC
D gene: TRBD2; V gene: TRBV29-1; clone size: few; J gene: TRBJ2-7; CDR3 protein: CSVEQLAGNEQYF; CDR3 DNA: TGCAGCGTTGAACAACTAGCGGGAAACGAGCAGTACTTC
D gene: TRBD2; V gene: TRBV6-5; clone size: few; J gene: TRBJ2-5; CDR3 protein: CASSYSWTRVETQYF; CDR3 DNA: TGTGCCAGCAGTTACTCTTGGACTAGAGTGGAGACCCAGTACTTC
D gene: -; V gene: TRBV20-1; clone size: many; J gene: TRBJ1-5; CDR3 protein: CSASKGNSNQPQHF; CDR3 DNA: TGCAGTGCTAGTAAAGGGAATAGCAATCAGCCCCAGCATTTT
D gene: TRBD2; V gene: TRBV12-3/TRBV12-4; clone size: few; J gene: TRBJ2-7; CDR3 protein: CASSQTSTSSYEQYF; CDR3 DNA: TGTGCCAGCAGCCAAACTTCGACTAGCAGCTACGAGCAGTACTTC
D gene: -; V gene: TRBV20-1; clone size: many; J gene: TRBJ1-5; CDR3 protein: CSARSRQGQSNQPQHF; CDR3 DNA: TGCAGTGCTAGGAGCCGCCAGGGCCAAAGCAATCAGCCCCAGCATTTT
D gene: -; V gene: TRBV6-2/TRBV6-3; clone size: -; J gene: TRBJ1-5; CDR3 protein: CASSAGVSNQPQHF; CDR3 DNA: TGTGCCAGCAGTGCAGGGGTGAGCAATCAGCCCCAGCATTTT
D gene: -; V gene: TRBV5-1; clone size: -; J gene: TRBJ2-2; CDR3 protein: CASAGGIDTGELFF; CDR3 DNA: TGCGCCAGCGCGGGCGGGATAGACACCGGGGAGCTGTTTTTT
D gene: -; V gene: TRBV7-9; clone size: few; J gene: TRBJ2-1; CDR3 protein: CASSLGDLPRDEQFF; CDR3 DNA: TGTGCCAGCAGCTTAGGGGACTTACCCAGGGATGAGCAGTTCTTC
D gene: TRBD1; V gene: TRBV27; clone size: few; J gene: TRBJ1-4; CDR3 protein: CASSPRDRGFRAPNEKLFF; CDR3 DNA: TGTGCCAGCAGTCCTCGGGACAGGGGTTTCCGGGCCCCAAATGAAAAACTGTTTTTT